The T cell receptor beta chain described here comes from a study of T cell changes during pregnancy in multiple sclerosis (dated by TCRdb to between 2018 and 2020). For context, the study as a whole: Changes in the T cell repertoire over the course of pregnancy were examined in this study in women with multiple sclerosis.

This clone appeared a few times. No antigen is known for it. Base qualities are not at hand, and no much larger clone is one base apart. Library preparation employed the immunoSEQ multiplex PCR assay. TCRdb stores this immuneACCESS table with in-frame sequences only. Part of the clones is absent; in the studies checked, under half of the shortfall reflects unresolved V genes, and no reason is known for the rest. This sample lists roughly 38,000 clones; around 91% were detected once. Around 0.66% of the sample comes from the top ten. Source: CD4+ T cells from peripheral blood mononuclear cells, taken in the second trimester of pregnancy. The TCR sequence derives from a female donor in good health, enrolled as a control in a pregnancy study.

The DNA is TGTGCCAGCAGCGATGGGACAGGGAAGCCGAACACTGAAGCTTTCTTT. This yields the protein CASSDGTGKPNTEAFF. The receptor chain draws on TRBV9 and TRBJ1-1; TRBD1 matches 9 bases in the middle. Sequences SGDLS (CDR1) and YYNGEE (CDR2) are obtained from the germline V gene. The CDR3 has 16 amino acids, counting the end cysteine and phenylalanine. Only the CDR3 DNA stays, 48 bases, in frame from base 1. Relative to germline, V is missing 3 bases and J is missing 1 base, with 7 bases of the junction outside any gene match.